This TCR beta chain was captured in a study of PD-L1 blockade in urothelial cancer. Overall study: In the mid-2010s, patients got going on atezolizumab, taking 1,200 mg intravenously every 3 weeks.

Time point reported: pretreatment peripheral blood. The data were produced by immunoSEQ multiplex PCR, yet TCRdb's version contains in-frame clones alone and is incomplete. The sample consists of 50,000 to 55,000 clones, around 80% of them appearing once. This clone was observed once. This clonotype was obtained from a man between 65 and 85 years old with urothelial cancer. Here the sequenced sample was PBMCs, taken around atezolizumab (anti-PD-L1) treatment.

CDR3 protein: CASRRQSSSSYNEQFF. The DNA of the CDR3 is TGTGCCAGCAGGAGACAGTCATCGAGCTCCTACAATGAGCAGTTCTTC. The chain couples TRBV5-5 to TRBJ2-1; D perhaps matches TRBD1 (5 bases). V lost 5 bases, J lost 0 bases, and 15 bases lay in between. The CDR3 sequence is 16 residues long. Germline assignment: CDR1 SGHKS and CDR2 YYEKEE (reference sequence).